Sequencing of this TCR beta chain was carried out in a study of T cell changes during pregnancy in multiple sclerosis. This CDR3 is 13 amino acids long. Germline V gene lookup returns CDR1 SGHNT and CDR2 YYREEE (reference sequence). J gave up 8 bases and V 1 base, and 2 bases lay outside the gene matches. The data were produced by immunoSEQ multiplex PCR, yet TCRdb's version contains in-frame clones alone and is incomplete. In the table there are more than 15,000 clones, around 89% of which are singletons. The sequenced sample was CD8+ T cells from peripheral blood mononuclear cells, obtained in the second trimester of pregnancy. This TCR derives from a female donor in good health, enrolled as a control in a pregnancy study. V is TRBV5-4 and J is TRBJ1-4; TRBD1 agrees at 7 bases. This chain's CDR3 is CASSLYRGEKLFF. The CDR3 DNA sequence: TGTGCCAGCAGCTTGTACAGGGGCGAAAAACTGTTTTTT. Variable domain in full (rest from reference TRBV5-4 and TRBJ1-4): ETGVTQSPTHLIKTRGQQVTLRCSSQSGHNTVSWYQQALGQGPQFIFQYYREEENGRGNFPPRFSGLQFPNYSSELNVNALELDDSALYLCASSLYRGEKLFFGSGTQLSVL.